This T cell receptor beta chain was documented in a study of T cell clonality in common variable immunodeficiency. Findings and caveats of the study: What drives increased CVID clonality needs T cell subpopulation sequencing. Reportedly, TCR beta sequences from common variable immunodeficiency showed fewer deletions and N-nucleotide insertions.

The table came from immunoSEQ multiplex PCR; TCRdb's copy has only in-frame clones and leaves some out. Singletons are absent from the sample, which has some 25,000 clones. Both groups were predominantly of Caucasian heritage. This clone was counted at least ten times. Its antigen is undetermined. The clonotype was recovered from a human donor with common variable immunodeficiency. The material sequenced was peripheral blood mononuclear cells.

This CDR3 reads CASSPLLQSYEQYF. The CDR3 bases that were read are TGTGCCAGCAGCCCGCTGTTACAATCCTACGAG. The chain carries TRBV12-3 or TRBV12-4 and TRBJ2-7, with no clear D. The CDR3 goes on 3 residues after the read ends, and that part is filled in from the germline J gene. The V and J ends lost 6 bases and 1 base respectively, with 13 bases between them. The CDR3 is made up of 14 amino acids.